The clone carrying this TCR beta chain has just a few counts. The antigen remains undetermined. Lysates of CMV-infected fibroblasts at around 9.1 ug/mL stimulated these cells. Sorted nonresponding memory CD4+ T cells were CD40L-negative, CD69-negative, CD45RO-high. For at least 4 years, plasma HIV-1 RNA was undetectable (<50 copies/mL). Sequencing used immunoSEQ version 4 in survey mode. Clones were sequenced by immunoSEQ multiplex PCR, and TCRdb holds only the in-frame ones, with some missing. The sample has roughly 41,000 clones; 80% are singletons. This sample is drawn from a study of persistence of HIV-infected CD4 T cells. Findings and caveats of the study: TCRbeta richness was lower in CMV- and Gag-responding cells than in anti-CD3/anti-CD28-responding cells.

The clonotype originates from an adult man with HIV who was CMV-seropositive. This sample comprised CD4+ T cells sorted from PBMCs after 18-hour stimulation, obtained from a patient who received antiretroviral therapy.

The CDR3 is CASSSGADTQYF. The CDR3 DNA follows: TGTGCCAGCAGTTCCGGTGCAGATACGCAGTATTTT. V gene TRBV6-2 or TRBV6-3 combines with J gene TRBJ2-3; D is ambiguous. Germline CDR1 MNHEY, CDR2 SVGEGT. This CDR3 has 12 amino acids. Deletions cut 4 bases from V and 4 bases from J, with 6 bases between.